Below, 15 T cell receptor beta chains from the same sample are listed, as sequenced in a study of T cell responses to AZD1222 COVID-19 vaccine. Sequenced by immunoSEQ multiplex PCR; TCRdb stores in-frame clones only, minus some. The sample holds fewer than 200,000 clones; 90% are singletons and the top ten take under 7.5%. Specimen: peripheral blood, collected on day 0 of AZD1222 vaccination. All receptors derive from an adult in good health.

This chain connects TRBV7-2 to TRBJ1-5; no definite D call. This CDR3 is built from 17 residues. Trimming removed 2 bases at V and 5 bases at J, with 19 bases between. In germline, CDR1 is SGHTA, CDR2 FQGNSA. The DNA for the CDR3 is TGTGCCAGCAGCTTATCGGGCCCACCCGCCGGGCATCAGCCCCAGCATTTT. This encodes CASSLSGPPAGHQPQHF.

The CDR3 spells CASSLAEEQYF. The DNA for the CDR3 is TGCGCCAGCAGCTTGGCCGAAGAGCAGTACTTC. This chain connects TRBV5-1 to TRBJ2-7; no definite D call. This CDR3 comprises 11 residues. CDR1 is SGHRS, CDR2 YFSETQ, per germline. Trimming stripped 0 bases from V and 7 bases from J, with 5 bases between.

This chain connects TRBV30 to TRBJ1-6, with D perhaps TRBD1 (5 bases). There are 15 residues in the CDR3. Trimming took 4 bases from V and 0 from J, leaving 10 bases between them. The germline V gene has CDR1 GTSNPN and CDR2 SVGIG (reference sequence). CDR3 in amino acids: CAWKGWSSYNSPLHF. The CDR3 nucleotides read TGTGCCTGGAAGGGGTGGAGCTCCTATAATTCACCCCTCCACTTT.

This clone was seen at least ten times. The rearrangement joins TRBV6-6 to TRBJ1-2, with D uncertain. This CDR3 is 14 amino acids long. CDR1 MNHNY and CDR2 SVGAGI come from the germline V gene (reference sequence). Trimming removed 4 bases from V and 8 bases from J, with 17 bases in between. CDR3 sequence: CASSSSSAERGYTF. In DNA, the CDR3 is TGTGCCAGCAGTTCGTCCTCTGCGGAACGAGGCTACACCTTC.

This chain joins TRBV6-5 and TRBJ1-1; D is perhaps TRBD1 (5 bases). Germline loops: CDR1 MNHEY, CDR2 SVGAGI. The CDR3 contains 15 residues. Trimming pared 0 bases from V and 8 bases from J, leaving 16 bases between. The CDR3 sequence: CASSYSGRGRVEAFF. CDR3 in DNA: TGTGCCAGCAGTTACTCGGGGAGGGGCAGGGTGGAAGCTTTCTTT.

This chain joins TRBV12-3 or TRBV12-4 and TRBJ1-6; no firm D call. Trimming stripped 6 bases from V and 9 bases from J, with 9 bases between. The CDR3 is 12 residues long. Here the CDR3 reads CASRSPFSPLHF. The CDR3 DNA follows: TGTGCCAGCAGGTCTCCTTTTTCACCCCTCCACTTT.

The CDR3 reads CASSRTGRNTGELFF. CDR3 nucleotides: TGTGCCAGCAGTAGGACAGGGAGGAACACCGGGGAGCTGTTTTTT. The chain is built from TRBV7-2 and TRBJ2-2, with 8 bases identical to TRBD1. This CDR3 contains 15 residues. V dropped 6 bases and J dropped 1; count of bases not matched to a gene: 4. Germline V gene sequence: CDR1 SGHTA, CDR2 FQGNSA.

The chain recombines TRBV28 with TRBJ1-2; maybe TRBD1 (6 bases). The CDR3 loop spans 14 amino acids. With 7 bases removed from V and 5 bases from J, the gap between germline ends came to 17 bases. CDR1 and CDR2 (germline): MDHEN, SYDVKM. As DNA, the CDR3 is TGTGCCAGCACACAGGGTGACCGAAGATATGGCTACACCTTC. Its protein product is CASTQGDRRYGYTF.

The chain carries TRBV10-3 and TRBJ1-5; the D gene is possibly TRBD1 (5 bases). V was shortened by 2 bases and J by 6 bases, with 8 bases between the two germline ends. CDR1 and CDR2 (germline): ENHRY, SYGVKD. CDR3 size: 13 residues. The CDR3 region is CAISEGTTQPQHF. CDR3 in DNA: TGTGCCATCAGTGAGGGGACGACTCAGCCCCAGCATTTT.

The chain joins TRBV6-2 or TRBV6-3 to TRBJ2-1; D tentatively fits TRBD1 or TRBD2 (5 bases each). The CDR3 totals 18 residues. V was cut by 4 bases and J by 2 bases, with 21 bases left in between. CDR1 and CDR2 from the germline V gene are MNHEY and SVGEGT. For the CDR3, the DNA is TGTGCCAGCAGTTCACTTAGGGGACCCCGTGGGACCTACAATGAGCAGTTCTTC. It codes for CASSSLRGPRGTYNEQFF.

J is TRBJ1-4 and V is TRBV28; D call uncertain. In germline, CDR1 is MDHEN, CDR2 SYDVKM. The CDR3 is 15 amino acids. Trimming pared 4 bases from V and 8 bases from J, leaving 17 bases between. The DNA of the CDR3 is TGTGCCAGCAGTTCGAGAACGCGAGTGGGGGAAAAACTGTTTTTT. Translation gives CASSSRTRVGEKLFF.

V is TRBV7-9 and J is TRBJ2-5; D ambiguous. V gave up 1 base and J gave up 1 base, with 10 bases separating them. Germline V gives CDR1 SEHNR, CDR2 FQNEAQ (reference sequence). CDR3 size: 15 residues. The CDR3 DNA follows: TGTGCCAGCAGCTTAGAAGCCGTCCGCCAAGAGACCCAGTACTTC. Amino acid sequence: CASSLEAVRQETQYF.

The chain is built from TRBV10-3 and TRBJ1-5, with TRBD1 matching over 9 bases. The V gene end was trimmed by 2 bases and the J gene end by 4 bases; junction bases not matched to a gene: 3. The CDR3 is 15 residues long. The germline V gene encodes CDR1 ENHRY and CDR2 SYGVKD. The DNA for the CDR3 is TGTGCCATCAGTGAGGGACAGGGGTGGAATCAGCCCCAGCATTTT. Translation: CAISEGQGWNQPQHF.

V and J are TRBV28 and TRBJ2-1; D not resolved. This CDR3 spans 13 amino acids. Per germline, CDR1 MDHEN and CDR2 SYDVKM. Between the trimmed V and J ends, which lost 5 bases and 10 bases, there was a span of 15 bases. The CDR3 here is CASSDPSPAEQFF. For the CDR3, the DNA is TGTGCCAGCAGTGACCCGTCCCCCGCGGAGCAGTTCTTC. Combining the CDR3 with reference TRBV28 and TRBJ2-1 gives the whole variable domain DVKVTQSSRYLVKRTGEKVFLECVQDMDHENMFWYRQDPGLGLRLIYFSYDVKMKEKGDIPEGYSVSREKKERFSLILESASTNQTSMYLCASSDPSPAEQFFGPGTRLTVL.

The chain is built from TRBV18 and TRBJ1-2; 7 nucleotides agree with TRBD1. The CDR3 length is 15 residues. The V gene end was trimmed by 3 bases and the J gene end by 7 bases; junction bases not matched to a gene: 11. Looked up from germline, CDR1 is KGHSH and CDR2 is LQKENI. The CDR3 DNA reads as TGTGCCAGCTCACCCGCCTCGACAGGGCAGGTTGGCTACACCTTC. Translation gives CASSPASTGQVGYTF.